These 30 T cell receptor beta chains were sequenced from one sample in a study of a mutant IDH1 vaccine in newly diagnosed glioma. TCRdb's table, derived via immunoSEQ multiplex PCR, lists solely in-frame clones and lacks some. The sample includes 45,000 to 60,000 clones, 85% to 90% of them seen just once. Their specific antigens are unknown. Time point: week 35, safety follow-up. With topical imiquimod, each dose of the vaccine consisted of 300 ug of mutant IDH1 20-mer peptide. The starting material was PBMCs, obtained from a glioma patient whose treatment included an IDH1 peptide vaccine. Receptors originate from a woman aged 35 to 49 with glioma.

The V gene is TRBV2, the J gene TRBJ2-3; 8 bases match TRBD2. Trimming took 6 bases from V and 1 from J; bases not matched to a gene: 3. The germline V gene has CDR1 SNHLY and CDR2 FYNNEI. There are 14 residues in the CDR3. Here the CDR3 reads CASRTTSGTDTQYF. CDR3 bases: TGTGCCAGCAGAACGACTAGCGGCACAGATACGCAGTATTTT. Drawing the rest from reference TRBV2 and TRBJ2-3, the complete variable domain is EPEVTQTPSHQVTQMGQEVILRCVPISNHLYFYWYRQILGQKVEFLVSFYNNEISEKSEIFDDQFSVERPDGSNFTLKIRSTKLEDSAMYFCASRTTSGTDTQYFGPGTRLTVL.

The chain couples TRBV6-6 to TRBJ2-1; 9 bases fit TRBD1. The CDR3 runs to 15 residues. From germline, CDR1 is MNHNY and CDR2 SVGAGI (reference sequence). The V gene end was trimmed by 7 bases and the J gene end by 1 base; junction bases not matched to a gene: 5. The chain's CDR3 is CASNPGTGSYNEQFF. The CDR3, as DNA: TGTGCCAGCAACCCCGGGACAGGGTCCTACAATGAGCAGTTCTTC.

The rearrangement uses TRBV18 and TRBJ2-7; D is undetermined. This CDR3 region has 14 residues. Germline V gives CDR1 KGHSH, CDR2 LQKENI. With 1 base removed from V and 3 bases from J, the gap between germline ends came to 10 bases. The CDR3 sequence is CASSPQSPIYEQYF. The CDR3 nucleotides are TGTGCCAGCTCACCACAGAGCCCCATCTACGAGCAGTACTTC.

The gene calls are TRBV4-3 and TRBJ2-3; 14 positions match TRBD2. Germline CDR1 reads LGHNA; CDR2 reads YSLEER. The length of the CDR3 is 19 residues. J was trimmed by 3 bases and V by 0 bases; bases with no gene match: 8. The CDR3 reads CASSQDVTSGGVTTDTQYF. As DNA, the CDR3 is TGCGCCAGCAGCCAAGATGTGACTAGCGGGGGGGTGACAACAGATACGCAGTATTTT.

This clone appeared once. The CDR3 DNA reads as TGCAGTGGGAGGGGAGTCAATGAGCAGTTCTTC. This translates into CSGRGVNEQFF. V is TRBV20-1 and J is TRBJ2-1, with D perhaps matching TRBD2 (6 bases). The germline V gene encodes CDR1 DFQATT and CDR2 SNEGSKA (reference sequence). V gave up 7 bases and J gave up 6 bases, with 10 bases separating them. This CDR3 is built from 11 residues.

The chain joins TRBV5-6 to TRBJ2-7; 7 bases are shared with TRBD1. CDR1 is SGHDT and CDR2 is YYEEEE in the germline V gene. This CDR3 has 15 amino acids. Trimming removed 4 bases from V and 1 base from J; junction bases left unmatched: 8. CDR3 in DNA: TGTGCCAGCAGCAGATCGGGACAGCCTTCCTACGAGCAGTACTTC. Its protein is CASSRSGQPSYEQYF.

This rearrangement joins TRBV25-1 to TRBJ2-1; tentatively, D is TRBD1 or TRBD2 (5 bases each). V lost 2 bases to trimming and J lost 8 bases, with 10 bases between them. Germline lookup yields CDR1 MGHDK and CDR2 SYGVNS. CDR3 length: 13 residues. The CDR3 protein is CASSETGRDEQFF. The CDR3 region has the DNA TGTGCCAGCAGTGAAACGGGACGGGATGAGCAGTTCTTC.

V and J are TRBV18 and TRBJ2-5, with D perhaps matching TRBD1 (6 bases). This CDR3 is 15 amino acids long. Trimming shortened V by 5 bases and J by 1 base, and 14 bases separated the two germline ends. CDR1 KGHSH and CDR2 LQKENI come from the germline V gene. The CDR3 sequence is CASSGDTTFQETQYF. In DNA form, the CDR3 reads TGTGCCAGCTCAGGGGACACGACCTTCCAAGAGACCCAGTACTTC.

The chain employs TRBV5-1 and TRBJ1-1; no firm D call. The CDR3 contains 16 residues. The germline V gene encodes CDR1 SGHRS and CDR2 YFSETQ. Deletions cut 2 bases from V and 0 bases from J, with 14 bases between. Here the CDR3 reads CASSFQLGSMNTEAFF. The CDR3 DNA reads TGCGCCAGCAGCTTTCAACTGGGATCAATGAACACTGAAGCTTTCTTT.

The chain combines TRBV7-6 with TRBJ1-6; D gene ambiguous. This CDR3 region has 18 residues. CDR1 is SGHVS and CDR2 is FNYEAQ in the germline V gene. Trimming removed 1 base at V and 0 bases at J, with 13 bases between. CDR3 protein: CASSLGPRASSYNSPLHF. CDR3 nucleotides: TGTGCCAGCAGCTTAGGCCCGAGGGCTAGCTCCTATAATTCACCCCTCCACTTT.

V usage is TRBV6-1 and J usage is TRBJ2-7; TRBD1 matches at 7 bases. After removal of 2 bases from V and 5 bases from J, the junction contained 9 bases not matched to a gene. The CDR3 extends over 15 amino acids. Germline V CDR1 and CDR2: MNHNS, SASEGT. DNA of the CDR3: TGTGCCAGCAGTGAAAACTGGGCCAGGGGGAACGAGCAGTACTTC. Translating it yields CASSENWARGNEQYF.

This clone was counted only a few times. The chain carries TRBV25-1 and TRBJ2-3, with a weak D call TRBD2 (5 bases). V lost 1 base to trimming and J lost 0 bases, with 5 bases between them. The CDR3 length is 14 residues. Germline values: CDR1 MGHDK, CDR2 SYGVNS. The CDR3 DNA reads TGTGCCAGCAGTGAATGGACTAGCACAGATACGCAGTATTTT. Translated, it gives CASSEWTSTDTQYF.

About this clone itself: At one end the junction does not follow the germline gene, possibly because of a read error. This chain links TRBV4-1 with TRBJ2-5; no clear D. This CDR3 comprises 15 residues. In germline, CDR1 is MGHRA, CDR2 YSYEKL. DNA of the CDR3: TGCGCCAGCAGCAAAGATTCCCTAATGGGTGAGACCCAGTACTTC. It encodes CASSKDSLMGETQYF.

The V call is TRBV6-1, the J call TRBJ1-1; unclear D gene. V lost 5 bases and J 6 bases, leaving 13 bases between the germline ends. In germline, CDR1 is MNHNS, CDR2 SASEGT. This CDR3 contains 13 residues. In DNA form, the CDR3 reads TGTGCCAGCAGTCAAACGCGGACTGCTGAAGCTTTCTTT. Translated: CASSQTRTAEAFF.

This chain connects TRBV5-1 to TRBJ2-1; TRBD2 matches 10 bases. With 0 bases clipped from V and 4 bases from J, the junction kept 4 bases outside the gene matches. This CDR3 spans 16 amino acids. The germline V gene encodes CDR1 SGHRS and CDR2 YFSETQ. DNA of the CDR3: TGCGCCAGCAGCTTGGGGCTAGCGGGAGAATACAATGAGCAGTTCTTC. It encodes CASSLGLAGEYNEQFF.

The chain joins TRBV5-1 to TRBJ2-2, with 11 bases that match TRBD2. CDR1 and CDR2 (germline): SGHRS, YFSETQ. The CDR3 has 17 amino acids. The ends lost 2 bases at V and 2 bases at J; junction bases unmatched: 5. This CDR3 reads CASSFKLAGANTGELFF. Written as DNA, the CDR3 is TGCGCCAGCAGCTTCAAACTAGCGGGAGCTAACACCGGGGAGCTGTTTTTT.

The chain has TRBV7-8 and TRBJ2-1; D unresolved. Germline-derived CDR1 and CDR2 are SGHVS and FQNEAQ. V was pared by 5 bases and J by 10 bases, with 9 bases between. The CDR3 covers 11 residues. The CDR3 nucleotides read TGTGCCAGCAGCGTCACCTGGGAGCAGTTCTTC. This gives the protein CASSVTWEQFF.

This clone has only one observation. This chain links TRBV6-5 with TRBJ2-7; the match to TRBD1 covers 8 bases. Trimming removed 4 bases from V and 2 bases from J; junction bases left unmatched: 7. This CDR3 region has 15 residues. Germline V gene lookup returns CDR1 MNHEY and CDR2 SVGAGI. The CDR3 coding sequence is TGTGCCAGCAGTTCCCCGGGACAGGCCCCCTACGAGCAGTACTTC. Translating gives CASSSPGQAPYEQYF.

J is TRBJ2-3 and V is TRBV7-2; D is unresolved. There are 14 residues in the CDR3. The ends were cut back, 2 bases at V and 0 bases at J, with 6 bases in the middle. Germline V gene lookup returns CDR1 SGHTA and CDR2 FQGNSA. The CDR3 nucleotides read TGTGCCAGCAGCTTAAGCCGGAGCACAGATACGCAGTATTTT. As protein: CASSLSRSTDTQYF.

The V gene is TRBV29-1, the J gene TRBJ1-3; TRBD1 is a possible D gene (5 bases). Germline CDR1 and CDR2: SQVTM and ANQGSEA. The CDR3 is made up of 15 amino acids. With 6 bases removed from V and 0 bases from J, the gap between germline ends came to 15 bases. The CDR3 nucleotides read TGCAGCGTCCTGGACAACGGCCGCTCTGGAAACACCATATATTTT. It yields the protein CSVLDNGRSGNTIYF.

The V call is TRBV6-5, the J call TRBJ2-7; D gene unclear. V lost 6 bases and J 1 base, leaving 13 bases between the germline ends. This CDR3 is 14 amino acids long. The germline gives CDR1 MNHEY, CDR2 SVGAGI. This CDR3 is CASSTTFSSYEQYF. CDR3 in DNA: TGTGCCAGCAGCACGACTTTCTCTTCCTACGAGCAGTACTTC.

The chain is built from TRBV4-2 and TRBJ2-7; TRBD2 is a possible D gene (6 bases). Germline CDR1 LGHNA, CDR2 YNFKEQ. The V and J ends lost 1 base and 2 bases respectively, with 12 bases between them. The CDR3 consists of 15 residues. CDR3 amino acids: CASSQGDFFPYEQYF. In DNA form, the CDR3 reads TGTGCCAGCAGCCAAGGGGACTTTTTTCCCTACGAGCAGTACTTC.

The chain combines TRBV5-4 with TRBJ2-2, with D tentatively TRBD1 (6 bases). The germline V and J ends were trimmed by 2 bases and 9 bases, with 17 bases remaining between them. From germline, CDR1 is SGHNT and CDR2 YYREEE (reference sequence). The CDR3 extends over 15 amino acids. The CDR3 sequence: CASSFPRGEGRELFF. The CDR3 DNA reads TGTGCCAGCAGCTTTCCCAGGGGAGAGGGCAGGGAGCTGTTTTTT.

This chain connects TRBV7-2 to TRBJ2-3, with D possibly called TRBD1 or TRBD2 (5 bases each). In germline, CDR1 is SGHTA, CDR2 FQGNSA. Trimming stripped 4 bases from V and 8 bases from J, with 13 bases between. CDR3 length: 13 residues. CDR3 bases: TGTGCCAGCAGCTCCCAGGGACCTGGTACGCAGTATTTT. It specifies CASSSQGPGTQYF.

V and J are TRBV7-9 and TRBJ2-5; possibly TRBD2 for D (6 bases). The germline V and J ends were trimmed by 5 bases and 1 base, with 8 bases remaining between them. CDR1 SEHNR and CDR2 FQNEAQ come from the germline V gene (reference sequence). This CDR3 has 13 residues. In nucleotides, the CDR3 is TGTGCCAGCAGCATGGGGGGCCAAGAGACCCAGTACTTC. Its protein product is CASSMGGQETQYF.

The J gene is TRBJ1-1, the V gene TRBV11-2; no clear D gene. The CDR3 has 15 amino acids. Germline assignment: CDR1 SGHAT and CDR2 FQNNGV. V lost 5 bases to trimming and J lost 5 bases, with 18 bases between them. The CDR3 nucleotides read TGTGCCAGCAGCCCACGGACGTTGGCGGGGACTGAAGCTTTCTTT. Translation gives CASSPRTLAGTEAFF.

The J gene is TRBJ2-3, the V gene TRBV6-1; D remains ambiguous. Germline CDR1 MNHNS, CDR2 SASEGT. This CDR3 is 13 amino acids long. The V end was cut by 6 bases, the J end by 0 bases, with 7 bases between. As DNA, the CDR3 is TGTGCCAGCAGGACAACAAGCACAGATACGCAGTATTTT. Residues: CASRTTSTDTQYF.

The chain combines TRBV27 with TRBJ1-5; no reliable D call. The V end was cut by 5 bases, the J end by 7 bases, with 12 bases between. Germline CDR1 MNHEY, CDR2 SMNVEV (reference sequence). There are 13 residues in the CDR3. DNA of the CDR3: TGTGCCAGCAGTCTGGGTTTAGGGCAGCCCCAGCATTTT. Translation: CASSLGLGQPQHF.

This clone was seen once. This chain uses TRBV7-9 with TRBJ1-1, with 7 bases fitting TRBD1. CDR1 and CDR2 from the germline V gene are SEHNR and FQNEAQ (reference sequence). Trimming removed 5 bases from V and 1 base from J; junction bases left unmatched: 7. This CDR3 has 15 residues. The CDR3 spells CASSPQTGKNTEAFF. CDR3 DNA: TGTGCCAGCAGCCCGCAGACAGGGAAGAACACTGAAGCTTTCTTT.

V and J are TRBV6-6 and TRBJ2-1; 7 bases are a match to TRBD2. This CDR3 comprises 14 residues. Per germline, CDR1 MNHNY and CDR2 SVGAGI (reference sequence). After removal of 6 bases from V and 8 bases from J, the junction contained 10 bases not matched to a gene. The DNA of the CDR3 is TGTGCCAGCAGCAAGGGACTACAGTTCGATGAGCAGTTCTTC. Translated, it gives CASSKGLQFDEQFF.